The text below deals with one T cell receptor beta chain. In the authors' methods: Reference gene primers were amplified, and this amplification served to estimate nucleated cell counts. The method was immunoSEQ multiplex PCR; TCRdb's version includes in-frame clones alone and lacks a portion of them. V, J and clone size are taken as reported in that table, and D and trimming were inferred from the DNA itself. The data contain 45,000 to 70,000 clones, 80% of them singletons. The CDR3 covers 14 residues. V shed 0 bases and J shed 3 bases, with 9 bases lying between them. This sample was taken from a study of blood T cell repertoires in COVID-19. Study-level background: Acute and convalescent COVID-19 specimens originated in the United States, Italy and Spain. PBMCs, B-cell-depleted T cells, or T cells were the source of the cDNA or gDNA that made up the material.

Sequencing was done on a sample of peripheral blood. The chain links TRBV23-1 to TRBJ2-7; maybe TRBD2 (7 bases). TRBV23-1 is an ORF, and what it does is uncertain. The source is a man aged 60 to 69 with acute or convalescent COVID-19. This CDR3 reads CASSQSGGGYEQYF. DNA for the CDR3: TGCGCCAGCAGTCAATCAGGGGGGGGCTACGAGCAGTACTTC.